This record looks at one T cell receptor (beta chain) sequence and its context. This sample stems from a study of blood T cell repertoires in COVID-19. The CDR3 is 13 residues long. Germline CDR1 SNHLY, CDR2 FYNNEI. V was cut by 2 bases and J by 1 base, with 6 bases left in between. Study processing details: For nucleated cells, counts were estimated from reference gene primer amplification. Clones were sequenced by immunoSEQ multiplex PCR, and TCRdb holds only the in-frame ones, with some missing. V and J calls and clone size follow that table, whereas D and trimming were derived from the DNA. The table includes some 250,000 clones, about 88% detected once.

The sequence came from a woman aged 40 to 55 who had recovered from COVID-19. This chain links TRBV2 with TRBJ2-7, with D perhaps TRBD1 (6 bases). Specimen: peripheral blood. This chain's CDR3 is CASSEQGSYEQYF. The CDR3 DNA is TGTGCCAGCAGTGAACAGGGGTCCTACGAGCAGTACTTC.